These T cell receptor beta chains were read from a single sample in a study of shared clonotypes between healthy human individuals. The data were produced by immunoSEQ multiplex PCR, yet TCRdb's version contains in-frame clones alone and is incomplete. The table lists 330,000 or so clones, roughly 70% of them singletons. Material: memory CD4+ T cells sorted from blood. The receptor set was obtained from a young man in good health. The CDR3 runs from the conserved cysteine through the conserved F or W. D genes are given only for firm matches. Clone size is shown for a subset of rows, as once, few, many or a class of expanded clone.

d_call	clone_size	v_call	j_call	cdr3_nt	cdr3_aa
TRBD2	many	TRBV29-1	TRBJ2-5	TGCAGCGTTGAATGGGGCGGGAGGTTCCAAGAGACCCAGTACTTC	CSVEWGGRFQETQYF
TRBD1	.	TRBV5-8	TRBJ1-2	TGTGCCAGCAGCTCATGGACAGGGGGCGCGTATGGCTACACCTTC	CASSSWTGGAYGYTF
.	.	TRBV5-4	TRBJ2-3	TGTGCCAGCAGCTCGGGCGGGACGATCAGCACAGATACGCAGTATTTT	CASSSGGTISTDTQYF
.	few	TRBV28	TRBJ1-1	TGTGCCAGCAGTCCGCCTGGTGGGACGGCGAACACTGAAGCTTTCTTT	CASSPPGGTANTEAFF
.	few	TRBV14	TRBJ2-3	TGTGCCAGCAGCCACAACTCAGGGGTGGGCACAGATACGCAGTATTTT	CASSHNSGVGTDTQYF
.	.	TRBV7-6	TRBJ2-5	TGTGCCAGCAGCAACCGCGGGCAAGAGACCCAGTACTTC	CASSNRGQETQYF
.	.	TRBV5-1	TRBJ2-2	TGCGCCAGCAGCTTTGGGACGGCGAACACCGGGGAGCTGTTTTTT	CASSFGTANTGELFF
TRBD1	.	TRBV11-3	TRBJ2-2	TGTGCCAGCAGCAAGACGACAGGGCCCGGGGAGCTGTTTTTT	CASSKTTGPGELFF
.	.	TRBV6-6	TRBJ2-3	TGTGCCAGCAGTTACTCCGCGGAAGTCAATACGCAGTATTTT	CASSYSAEVNTQYF
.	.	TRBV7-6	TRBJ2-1	TGTGCCAGCAGCTCGGCCCCGATGTCCGGTGAGCAGTTCTTC	CASSSAPMSGEQFF
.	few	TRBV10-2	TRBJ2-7	TGCGCCAGCAGGGACTTTTCCTCCTACGAGCAGTACTTC	CASRDFSSYEQYF
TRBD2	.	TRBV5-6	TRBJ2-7	TGTGCCAGCAGCTTGATCTCTCGGACTAGCGGGGTACGAGCCTACGAGCAGTACTTC	CASSLISRTSGVRAYEQYF
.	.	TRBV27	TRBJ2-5	TGTGCCAGCAGGGGAGCGGGTGAGGGTGAGACCCAGTACTTC	CASRGAGEGETQYF
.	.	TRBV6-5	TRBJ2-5	TGTGCCAGCAGTTACTCGAATCCCCGGGAGACCCAGTACTTC	CASSYSNPRETQYF
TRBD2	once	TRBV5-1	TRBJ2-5	TGCGCCAGCAGCTCCCAGAGGACTAGCCTCGAAGAGACCCAGTACTTC	CASSSQRTSLEETQYF
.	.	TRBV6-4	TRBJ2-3	TGTGCCAGCAGCCGGGGGGCTAGCGACGGCACAGATACGCAGTATTTT	CASSRGASDGTDTQYF
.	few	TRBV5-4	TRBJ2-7	TGTGCCAGCAGCTTATCTGACGCAGCCTACGAGCAGTACTTC	CASSLSDAAYEQYF
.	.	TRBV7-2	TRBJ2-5	TGTGCCAGCAGCCCGAGGACTCCCCCCGGCGAGACCCAGTACTTC	CASSPRTPPGETQYF
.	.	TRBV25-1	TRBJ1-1	TGTGCCAGCAGACAAGGGGCTTTGGGTGAAGCTTTCTTT	CASRQGALGEAFF
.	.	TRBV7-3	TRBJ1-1	TGTGCCAGCAGCCCCACCGACAGGACTGAAGCTTTCTTT	CASSPTDRTEAFF
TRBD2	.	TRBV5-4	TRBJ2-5	TGTGCCAGCAGTGGACTAGCCCAAGAGACCCAGTACTTC	CASSGLAQETQYF
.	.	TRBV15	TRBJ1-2	TGTGCCACCAGCCGGAATATAGGGAATAGCTATGGCTACACCTTC	CATSRNIGNSYGYTF
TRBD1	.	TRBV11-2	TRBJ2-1	TGTGCCAGCAGCCGCGACAGGGGGCGCGGCAATGAGCAGTTCTTC	CASSRDRGRGNEQFF
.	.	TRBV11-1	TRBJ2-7	TGTGCCAGCACCCGATCCCGGACCGGGACGGCGGCCTACGAGCAGTACTTC	CASTRSRTGTAAYEQYF
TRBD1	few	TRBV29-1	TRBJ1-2	TGCAGCGTGGGACAGCTCTATGGCTACACCTTC	CSVGQLYGYTF
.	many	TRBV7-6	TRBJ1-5	TGTGCCAGCAGTTTCAGGGCGGATCAGCCCCAGCATTTT	CASSFRADQPQHF
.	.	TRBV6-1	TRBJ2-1	TGTGCCAGCAGTGAAAATGGGTCTGGCGATGAGCAGTTCTTC	CASSENGSGDEQFF
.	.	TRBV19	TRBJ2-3	TGTGCCAGTAGTATATTGGGGGCTAGCACAGATACGCAGTATTTT	CASSILGASTDTQYF
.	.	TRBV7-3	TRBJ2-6	TGTGCCAGCAGCTTAGAGGGTTCTGGGGCCAACGTCCTGACTTTC	CASSLEGSGANVLTF
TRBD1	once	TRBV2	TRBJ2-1	TGTGCCAGCTCCTCGACAGGGGTTTACAATGAGCAGTTCTTC	CASSSTGVYNEQFF
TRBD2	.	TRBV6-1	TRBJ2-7	TGTGCCAGCAGTGTTTCGACTAGCGGGATGGGTCCCTACGAGCAGTACTTC	CASSVSTSGMGPYEQYF
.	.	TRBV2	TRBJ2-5	TGTGCCAGCAGCCTTCGGAAACTAGGAAGGGCAGAGACCCAGTACTTC	CASSLRKLGRAETQYF
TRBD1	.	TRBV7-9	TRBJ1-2	TGTGCCAGCAGCTCGTGGACAGGGGGCGACGGTAAGGATGGCTACACCTTC	CASSSWTGGDGKDGYTF
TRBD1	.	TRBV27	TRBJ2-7	TGTGCCAGCGGCCTAGACAGGGCCTACGAGCAGTACTTC	CASGLDRAYEQYF
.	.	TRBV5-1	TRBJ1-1	TGCGCCAGCAGCTTGCTCGGCGAGTCGAACACTGAAGCTTTCTTT	CASSLLGESNTEAFF
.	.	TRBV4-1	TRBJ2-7	TGCGCCAGCAGCGAGGGGAGCTCCTACGAGCAGTACTTC	CASSEGSSYEQYF
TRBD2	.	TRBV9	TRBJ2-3	TGTGCCAGCAGCGTAGAACTAGCGGGAATCACAGATACGCAGTATTTT	CASSVELAGITDTQYF
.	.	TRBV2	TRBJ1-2	TGTGCCAGCACTCGAAACCTACAGGGACGCTATGGCTACACCTTC	CASTRNLQGRYGYTF
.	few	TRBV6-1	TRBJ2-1	TGTGCCAGCAGTGGAGGCGGACTGGGGGTTCTCGGCTCCTACAATGAGCAGTTCTTC	CASSGGGLGVLGSYNEQFF
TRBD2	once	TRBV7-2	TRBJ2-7	TGTGCCAGCAGCGACGCCGGACTAGCGGCAGCCTACGAGCAGTACTTC	CASSDAGLAAAYEQYF
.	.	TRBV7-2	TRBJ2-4	TGTGCCAGCAGCACCAGAGGAAACATTCAGTACTTC	CASSTRGNIQYF
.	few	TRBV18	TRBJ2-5	TGTGCCAGCTCACCACCCGGCGAGGCCCAGTACTTC	CASSPPGEAQYF
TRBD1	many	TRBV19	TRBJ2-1	TGTGCCAGTAGGAGCCGGGACAGAAACAATGAGCAGTTCTTC	CASRSRDRNNEQFF
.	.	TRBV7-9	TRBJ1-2	TGTGCCAGCAGCTCCCAAACAGGGTTGGGAGGCTACACCTTC	CASSSQTGLGGYTF
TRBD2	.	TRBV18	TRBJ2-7	TGTGCCAGCTCACCCGGACTAGAGGGCTACGAGCAGTACTTC	CASSPGLEGYEQYF
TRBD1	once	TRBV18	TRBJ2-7	TGTGCCAGCTCACCGACAGGGGAAGCCTACGAGCAGTACTTC	CASSPTGEAYEQYF
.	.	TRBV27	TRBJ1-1	TGTGCCAGCAGTTTATCGACAGCCCTTCGACCGAACACTGAAGCTTTCTTT	CASSLSTALRPNTEAFF